These T cell receptor beta chains were read from a single sample in a study of T cell responses to AZD1222 COVID-19 vaccine. Produced via immunoSEQ multiplex PCR; TCRdb's table is partial and in-frame only. Among over 100,000 clones listed, 84% were seen once. The material sequenced was peripheral blood, taken on day 0 of AZD1222 vaccination. The receptors were sampled from an adult in good health. Each CDR3 is given with its conserved first and last residue. The order of the fields is CDR3 protein, J gene, V gene.

CASSIYTAGELFF TRBJ2-2 TRBV19
CASSPRGQANTGELFF TRBJ2-2 TRBV18
CASLRTQGGRYGYTF TRBJ1-2 TRBV19
CASSLVSGIGNQPQHF TRBJ1-5 TRBV7-6
CASSFEDGGYSGNTIYF TRBJ1-3 TRBV7-2
CASSAGQSYGYTF TRBJ1-2 TRBV2
CATGAGRERIETQYF TRBJ2-5 TRBV15
CASSIPQGAQGNTIYF TRBJ1-3 TRBV28
CASSQVPDEKLFF TRBJ1-4 TRBV3-1/TRBV3-2
CASRRYRQANSPLHF TRBJ1-6 TRBV28
CASSLDGNQPQHF TRBJ1-5 TRBV12-3/TRBV12-4
CASSQEWSDLDGNTEAFF TRBJ1-1 TRBV4-2
CASSLRSTNEKLFF TRBJ1-4 TRBV2
CASSIPGTSTDTQYF TRBJ2-3 TRBV19
CAIRVTGNYGYTF TRBJ1-2 TRBV10-3
CASSPQQHSLNTEAFF TRBJ1-1 TRBV18
CASSGGTSGRRKEQYF TRBJ2-7 TRBV5-5
CASSKERGAGELFF TRBJ2-2 TRBV21-1
CATSRDETTADTQYF TRBJ2-3 TRBV15
CASSLARDSGVRSYEQYF TRBJ2-7 TRBV7-2
CASSSGQGNVSPLHF TRBJ1-6 TRBV5-1
CASSPPVGSSGNTIYF TRBJ1-3 TRBV18
CASSFGRQPQHF TRBJ1-5 TRBV19
CASSPGTGTNEKLFF TRBJ1-4 TRBV7-2
CASTGQPNQPQHF TRBJ1-5 TRBV2
CAWSVVSGNSPLHF TRBJ1-6 TRBV30
CASALGGMVETQYF TRBJ2-5 TRBV28
CAWSLQRTGEVEAFF TRBJ1-1 TRBV30
CASSLGDNFNYGYTF TRBJ1-2 TRBV7-8
CASSVGPTSGGMNEQFF TRBJ2-1 TRBV9
CATWGGYEKLFF TRBJ1-4 TRBV24-1
CASSSTRDRGPYDSNQPQHF TRBJ1-5 TRBV27
CASSESAPGLTGNTIYF TRBJ1-3 TRBV6-1
CASSLQGASETQYF TRBJ2-5 TRBV5-1
CASSEGGGRMNTIYF TRBJ1-3 TRBV6-1
CASSTQMNTEAFF TRBJ1-1 TRBV19
CASTLAGEGDEQFF TRBJ2-1 TRBV2
CASSQDLWGKNIQYF TRBJ2-4 TRBV3-1/TRBV3-2
CASSYGGGGSEKLFF TRBJ1-4 TRBV6-5
CASKGQGLTEAFF TRBJ1-1 TRBV11-3
CASSLQHSPLHF TRBJ1-6 TRBV28
CASNTRAGGADTQYF TRBJ2-3 TRBV6-5
CASSPQGGYEQYF TRBJ2-7 TRBV27
CASSRTRKGDEQFF TRBJ2-1 TRBV7-8
CASSLDRPDSTSPLHF TRBJ1-6 TRBV7-6
CASRPVGSSGANVLTF TRBJ2-6 TRBV5-6
CASRLAGDTDTQYF TRBJ2-3 TRBV27
CASSLPGGYEQYF TRBJ2-7 TRBV7-8
CASSTKTGGIDTQYF TRBJ2-3 TRBV18